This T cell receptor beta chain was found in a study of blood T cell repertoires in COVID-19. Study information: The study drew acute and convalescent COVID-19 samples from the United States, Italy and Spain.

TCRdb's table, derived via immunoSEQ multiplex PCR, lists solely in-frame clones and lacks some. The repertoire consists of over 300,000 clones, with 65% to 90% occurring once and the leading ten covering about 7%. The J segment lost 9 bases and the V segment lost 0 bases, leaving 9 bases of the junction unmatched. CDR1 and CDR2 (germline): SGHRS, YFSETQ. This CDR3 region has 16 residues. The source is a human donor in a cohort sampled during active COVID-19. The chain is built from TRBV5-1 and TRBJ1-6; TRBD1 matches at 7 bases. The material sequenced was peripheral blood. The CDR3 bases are TGCGCCAGCAGCTTGGAGGGGGCTCCTGGTCGTTCACCCCTCCACTTT. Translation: CASSLEGAPGRSPLHF.